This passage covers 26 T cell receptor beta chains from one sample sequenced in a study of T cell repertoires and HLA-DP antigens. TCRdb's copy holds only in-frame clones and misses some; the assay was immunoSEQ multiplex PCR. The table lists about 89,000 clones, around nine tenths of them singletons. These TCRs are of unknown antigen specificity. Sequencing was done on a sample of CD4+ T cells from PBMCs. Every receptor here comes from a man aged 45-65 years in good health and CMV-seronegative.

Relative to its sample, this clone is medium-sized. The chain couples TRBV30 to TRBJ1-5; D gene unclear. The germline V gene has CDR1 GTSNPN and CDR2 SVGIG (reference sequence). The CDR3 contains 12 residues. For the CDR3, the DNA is TGTGCTTCAGGTTATAGCAATCAGCCCCAGCATTTT. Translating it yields CASGYSNQPQHF.

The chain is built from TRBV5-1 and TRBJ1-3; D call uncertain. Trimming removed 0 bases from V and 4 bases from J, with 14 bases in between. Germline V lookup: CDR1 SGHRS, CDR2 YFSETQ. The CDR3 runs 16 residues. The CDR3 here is CASSLEPRRKGNTIYF. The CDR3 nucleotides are TGCGCCAGCAGCTTGGAACCCCGCAGGAAAGGAAACACCATATATTTT.

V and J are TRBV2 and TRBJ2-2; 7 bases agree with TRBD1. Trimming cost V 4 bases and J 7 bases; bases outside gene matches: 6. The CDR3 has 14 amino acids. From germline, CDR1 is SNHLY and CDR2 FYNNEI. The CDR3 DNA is TGTGCCAGCAGTGCGACAGGGCCGGGCGGGGAGCTGTTTTTT. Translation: CASSATGPGGELFF.

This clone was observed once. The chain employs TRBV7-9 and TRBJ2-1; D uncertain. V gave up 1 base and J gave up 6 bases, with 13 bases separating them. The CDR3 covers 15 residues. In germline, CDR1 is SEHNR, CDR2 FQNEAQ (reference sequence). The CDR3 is CASSLGSSMANEQFF. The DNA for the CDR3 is TGTGCCAGCAGCTTAGGATCCTCTATGGCCAATGAGCAGTTCTTC.

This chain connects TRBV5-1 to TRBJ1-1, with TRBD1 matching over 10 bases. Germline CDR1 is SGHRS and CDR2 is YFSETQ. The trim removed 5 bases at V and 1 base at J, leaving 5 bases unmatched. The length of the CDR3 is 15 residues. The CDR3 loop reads CASSQGQGRNTEAFF. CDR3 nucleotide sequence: TGCGCCAGCAGTCAGGGACAGGGGCGGAACACTGAAGCTTTCTTT.

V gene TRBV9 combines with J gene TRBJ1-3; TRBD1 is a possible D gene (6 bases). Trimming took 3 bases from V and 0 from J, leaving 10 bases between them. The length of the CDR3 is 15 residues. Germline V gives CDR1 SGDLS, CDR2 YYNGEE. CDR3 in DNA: TGTGCCAGCAGCGAGGGGGTAAGCTCTGGAAACACCATATATTTT. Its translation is CASSEGVSSGNTIYF.

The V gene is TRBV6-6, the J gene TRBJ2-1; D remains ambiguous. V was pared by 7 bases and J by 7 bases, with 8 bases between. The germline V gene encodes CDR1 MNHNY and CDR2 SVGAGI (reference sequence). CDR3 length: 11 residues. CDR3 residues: CASTAANEQFF. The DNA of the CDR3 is TGTGCCAGCACGGCTGCAAATGAGCAGTTCTTC.

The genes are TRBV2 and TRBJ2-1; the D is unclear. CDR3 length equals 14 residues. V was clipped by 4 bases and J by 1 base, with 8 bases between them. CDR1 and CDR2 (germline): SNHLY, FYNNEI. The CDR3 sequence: CASSGSLSYNEQFF. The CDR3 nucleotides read TGTGCCAGCAGTGGATCGCTTTCCTACAATGAGCAGTTCTTC. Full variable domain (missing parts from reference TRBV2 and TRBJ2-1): EPEVTQTPSHQVTQMGQEVILRCVPISNHLYFYWYRQILGQKVEFLVSFYNNEISEKSEIFDDQFSVERPDGSNFTLKIRSTKLEDSAMYFCASSGSLSYNEQFFGPGTRLTVL.

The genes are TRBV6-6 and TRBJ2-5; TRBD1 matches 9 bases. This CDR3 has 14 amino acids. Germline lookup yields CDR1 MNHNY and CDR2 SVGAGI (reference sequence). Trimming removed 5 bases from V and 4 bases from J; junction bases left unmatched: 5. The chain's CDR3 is CASSHRGLGETQYF. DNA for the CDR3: TGTGCCAGCAGTCACAGGGGGCTGGGAGAGACCCAGTACTTC.

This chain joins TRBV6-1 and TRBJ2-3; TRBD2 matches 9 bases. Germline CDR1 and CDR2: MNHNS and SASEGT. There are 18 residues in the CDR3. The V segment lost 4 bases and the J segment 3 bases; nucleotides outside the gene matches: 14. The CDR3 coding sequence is TGTGCCAGCAGTGGACTTGCGGGGGGGCAGGGCACGACAGATACGCAGTATTTT. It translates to CASSGLAGGQGTTDTQYF.

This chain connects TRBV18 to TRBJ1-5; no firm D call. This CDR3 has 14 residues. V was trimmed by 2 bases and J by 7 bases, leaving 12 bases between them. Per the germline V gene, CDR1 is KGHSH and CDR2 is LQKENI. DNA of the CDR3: TGTGCCAGCTCACCAATGAGGGTTGGACAGCCCCAGCATTTT. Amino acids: CASSPMRVGQPQHF.

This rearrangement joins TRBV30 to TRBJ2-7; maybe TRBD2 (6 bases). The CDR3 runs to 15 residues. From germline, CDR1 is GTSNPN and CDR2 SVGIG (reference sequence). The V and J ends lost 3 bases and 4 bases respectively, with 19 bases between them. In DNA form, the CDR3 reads TGTGCCTGGAGAGTGAGGGGAGGTAGAGCGTACGAGCAGTACTTC. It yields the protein CAWRVRGGRAYEQYF.

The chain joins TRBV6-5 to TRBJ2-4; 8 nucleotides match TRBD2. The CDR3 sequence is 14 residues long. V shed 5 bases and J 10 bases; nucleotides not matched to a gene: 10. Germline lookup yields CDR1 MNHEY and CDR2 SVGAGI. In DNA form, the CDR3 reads TGTGCCAGCAGTGTAGCGGGGACAAACCCTATTCAGTACTTC. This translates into CASSVAGTNPIQYF.

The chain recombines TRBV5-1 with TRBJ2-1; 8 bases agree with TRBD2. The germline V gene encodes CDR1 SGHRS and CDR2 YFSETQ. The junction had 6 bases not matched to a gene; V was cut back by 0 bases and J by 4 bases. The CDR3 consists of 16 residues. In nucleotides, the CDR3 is TGCGCCAGCAGCTTGGACGGCGGGGGGATGTACAATGAGCAGTTCTTC. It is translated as CASSLDGGGMYNEQFF.

CDR3 protein: CASSGTRNYEQYF. The CDR3 nucleotides are TGTGCCAGCAGTGGTACCAGAAACTACGAGCAGTACTTC. The gene calls are TRBV2 and TRBJ2-7; unclear D gene. With 4 bases removed from V and 3 bases from J, the gap between germline ends came to 10 bases. Germline V gene sequence: CDR1 SNHLY, CDR2 FYNNEI. This CDR3 is 13 amino acids long.

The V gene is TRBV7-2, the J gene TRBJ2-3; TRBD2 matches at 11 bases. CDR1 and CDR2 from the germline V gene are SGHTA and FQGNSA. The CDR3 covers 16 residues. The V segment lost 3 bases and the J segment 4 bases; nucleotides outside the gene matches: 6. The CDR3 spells CASSFFSGRGADTQYF. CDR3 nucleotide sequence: TGTGCCAGCAGCTTCTTTAGCGGGAGGGGGGCAGATACGCAGTATTTT.

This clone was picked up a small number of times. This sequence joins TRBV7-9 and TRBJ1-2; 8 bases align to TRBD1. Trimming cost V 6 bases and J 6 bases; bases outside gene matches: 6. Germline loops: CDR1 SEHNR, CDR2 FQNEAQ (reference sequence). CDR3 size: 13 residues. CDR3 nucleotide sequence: TGTGCCAGCAGTTTGACAGGGGTGGATGGCTACACCTTC. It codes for CASSLTGVDGYTF. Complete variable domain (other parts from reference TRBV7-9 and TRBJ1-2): DTGVSQNPRHKITKRGQNVTFRCDPISEHNRLYWYRQTLGQGPEFLTYFQNEAQLEKSRLLSDRFSAERPKGSFSTLEIQRTEQGDSAMYLCASSLTGVDGYTFGSGTRLTVV.

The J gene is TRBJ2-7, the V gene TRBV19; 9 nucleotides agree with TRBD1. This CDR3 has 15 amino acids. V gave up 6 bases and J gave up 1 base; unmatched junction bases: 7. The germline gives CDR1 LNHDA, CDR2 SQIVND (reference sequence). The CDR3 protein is CASRGAGTGSYEQYF. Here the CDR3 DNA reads TGTGCCAGTAGAGGGGCCGGGACAGGGTCCTACGAGCAGTACTTC.

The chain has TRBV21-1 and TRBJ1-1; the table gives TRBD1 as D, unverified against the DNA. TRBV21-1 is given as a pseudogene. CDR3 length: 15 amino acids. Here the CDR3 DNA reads TGTGCCAGCAGCACCAAATGGACAGGGAACACTGAAGCTTTCTTT. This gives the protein CASSTKWTGNTEAFF.

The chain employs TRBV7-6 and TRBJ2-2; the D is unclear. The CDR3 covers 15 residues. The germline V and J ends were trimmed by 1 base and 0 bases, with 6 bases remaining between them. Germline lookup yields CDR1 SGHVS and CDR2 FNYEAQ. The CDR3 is CASSLVQANTGELFF. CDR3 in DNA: TGTGCCAGCAGCTTAGTCCAGGCGAACACCGGGGAGCTGTTTTTT.

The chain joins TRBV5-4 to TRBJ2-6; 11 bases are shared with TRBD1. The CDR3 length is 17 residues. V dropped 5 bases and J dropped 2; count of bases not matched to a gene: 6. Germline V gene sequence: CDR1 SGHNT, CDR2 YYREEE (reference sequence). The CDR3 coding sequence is TGTGCCAGCAGTTTCCGGGACAGGGGGGCTGGGGCCAACGTCCTGACTTTC. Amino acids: CASSFRDRGAGANVLTF. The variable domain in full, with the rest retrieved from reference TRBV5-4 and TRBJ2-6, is ETGVTQSPTHLIKTRGQQVTLRCSSQSGHNTVSWYQQALGQGPQFIFQYYREEENGRGNFPPRFSGLQFPNYSSELNVNALELDDSALYLCASSFRDRGAGANVLTFGAGSRLTVL.

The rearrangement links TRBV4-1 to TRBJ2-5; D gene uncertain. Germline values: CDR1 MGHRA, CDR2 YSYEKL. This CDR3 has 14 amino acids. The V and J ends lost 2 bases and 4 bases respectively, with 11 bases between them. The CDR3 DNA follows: TGCGCCAGCAGCCAAAAAGTTGGAAGAGAGACCCAGTACTTC. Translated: CASSQKVGRETQYF.

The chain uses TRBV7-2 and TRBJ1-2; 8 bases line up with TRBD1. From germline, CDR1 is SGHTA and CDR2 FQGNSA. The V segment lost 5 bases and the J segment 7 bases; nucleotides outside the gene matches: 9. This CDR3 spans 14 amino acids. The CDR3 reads CASSPGTGVRGYTF. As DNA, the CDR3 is TGTGCCAGCAGCCCCGGGACAGGCGTGCGTGGCTACACCTTC.

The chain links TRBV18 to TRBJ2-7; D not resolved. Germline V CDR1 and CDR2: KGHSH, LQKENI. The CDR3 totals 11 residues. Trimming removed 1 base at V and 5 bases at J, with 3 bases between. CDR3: CASSPRDEQYF. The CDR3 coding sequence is TGTGCCAGCTCACCACGGGACGAGCAGTACTTC.

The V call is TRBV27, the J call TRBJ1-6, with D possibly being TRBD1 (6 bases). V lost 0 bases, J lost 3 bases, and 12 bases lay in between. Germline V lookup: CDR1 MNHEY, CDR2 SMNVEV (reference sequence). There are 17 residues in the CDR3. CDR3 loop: CASSLSPRGVYNSPLHF. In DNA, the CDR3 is TGTGCCAGCAGTTTATCCCCGAGGGGGGTCTATAATTCACCCCTCCACTTT.

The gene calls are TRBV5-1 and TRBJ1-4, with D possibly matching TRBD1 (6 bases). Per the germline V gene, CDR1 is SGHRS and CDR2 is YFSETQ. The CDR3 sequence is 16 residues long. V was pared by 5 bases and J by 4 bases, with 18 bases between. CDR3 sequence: CASSTGAGSDNEKLFF. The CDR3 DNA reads TGCGCCAGCAGTACGGGGGCCGGCAGTGATAATGAAAAACTGTTTTTT. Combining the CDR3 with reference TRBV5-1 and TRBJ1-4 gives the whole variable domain KAGVTQTPRYLIKTRGQQVTLSCSPISGHRSVSWYQQTPGQGLQFLFEYFSETQRNKGNFPGRFSGRQFSNSRSEMNVSTLELGDSALYLCASSTGAGSDNEKLFFGSGTQLSVL.